These T cell receptor beta chains were read from a single sample in a study of shared clonotypes between healthy human individuals. Generated by immunoSEQ multiplex PCR, the TCRdb table keeps only in-frame clones and is missing some. The table has just over 2,000,000 clones, approximately 94% seen once. The sequenced material came from naive CD8+ T cells sorted from blood. All receptors derive from a man aged 18-30 years in good health. CDR3s include the opening cysteine and the closing phenylalanine or tryptophan. Fields, in order: V gene, D gene, clone size, J gene, CDR3 DNA, CDR3 protein. A D gene is named only where the DNA matches it firmly. Size is omitted from some rows. Given values are once, few, many or a class for expanded clones.

TRBV7-8	.	once	TRBJ1-1	TGTGCCACAGTTCGCGACACTGAAGCTTTCTTT	CATVRDTEAFF
TRBV27	.	.	TRBJ2-1	TGTGCCAGCAGTCTAGACAGGTACAATGAGCAGTTCTTC	CASSLDRYNEQFF
TRBV29-1	.	.	TRBJ1-4	TGCAGCGTTAGAGGTGACGGGCGTAATGAAAAACTGTTTTTT	CSVRGDGRNEKLFF
TRBV7-6	TRBD2	.	TRBJ2-1	TGTGCCAGCAGACCCGGGACTATCAAGGACAATGAGCAGTTCTTC	CASRPGTIKDNEQFF
TRBV5-1	TRBD2	.	TRBJ2-3	TGCGCCAGCAGCTCCTGGACTAGCGCAGGCACAGATACGCAGTATTTT	CASSSWTSAGTDTQYF
TRBV13	.	.	TRBJ1-1	TGTGCCAGCAGCCCAAACCTCGCCGGGTTCCCTGGAGCTTTCTTT	CASSPNLAGFPGAFF
TRBV6-4	.	.	TRBJ1-1	TGTGCCAGCAAGGCCTGGGCAATGAACACTGAAGCTTTCTTT	CASKAWAMNTEAFF
TRBV9	.	.	TRBJ1-2	TGTGCCAGCAGCGTGGGGTGGGACCTTAACTATGGCTACACCTTC	CASSVGWDLNYGYTF
TRBV30	.	.	TRBJ2-7	TGTGCCCGTACAGAGGGTCACGAGCAGTACTTC	CARTEGHEQYF
TRBV4-1	.	.	TRBJ1-5	TGCGCCAGCAGCCAAGATGGGAGTTTTCAGCCCCAGCATTTT	CASSQDGSFQPQHF
TRBV6-5	.	once	TRBJ1-1	TGTGCCAGCAGTTACAGGGAGGGAAACACTGAAGCTTTCTTT	CASSYREGNTEAFF
TRBV7-2	.	.	TRBJ1-1	TGTGCCAGCAGCTTACGGGTGTTAGACACTGAAGCTTTCTTT	CASSLRVLDTEAFF
TRBV11-2	.	.	TRBJ1-5	TGTGCCAGCAGCCCAGACCCGCAGCATCAGCCCCAGCATTTT	CASSPDPQHQPQHF
TRBV4-1	TRBD1	.	TRBJ2-7	TGCGCCAGCAGCCTTGGACAGGGAACCTACGAGCAGTACTTC	CASSLGQGTYEQYF
TRBV7-9	TRBD1	.	TRBJ2-7	TGTGCCAGCAGCTTAACAGGGGACGAGCAGTACTTC	CASSLTGDEQYF
TRBV4-3	.	.	TRBJ2-7	TGCGCCAGCAGCCAGGGTACACTAGCCTTGGGGTTCCCCGTCCAGTACTTC	CASSQGTLALGFPVQYF
TRBV28	.	few	TRBJ1-1	TGTGCCAGCAGCTTTACTGGGGACACTGAAGCTTTCTTT	CASSFTGDTEAFF
TRBV11-3	.	.	TRBJ1-1	TGTGCCAGCAGCCCGGGAGAGGGTGAAGCTTTCTTT	CASSPGEGEAFF
TRBV25-1	.	.	TRBJ1-1	TGTGCCAGCAGTGTTTCTATCAACACTGAAGCTTTCTTT	CASSVSINTEAFF
TRBV6-5	.	.	TRBJ2-2	TGTGCCAGCAACCCCGTAGGAACCGGGGAGCTGTTTTTT	CASNPVGTGELFF
TRBV10-3	.	once	TRBJ2-5	TGTGCCATCAGTGAGTCGAACCGAGAGACCCAGTACTTC	CAISESNRETQYF
TRBV2	.	once	TRBJ1-4	TGTGCCAGCAGCGACATACCGACAGGCCGGGAAGAAAAACTGTTTTTT	CASSDIPTGREEKLFF
TRBV27	.	.	TRBJ1-4	TGTGCCAGCGCCCCCTGGGCGCAGGAGCCTGAAAAACTGTTTTTT	CASAPWAQEPEKLFF
TRBV5-8	.	once	TRBJ2-3	TGTGCCAGCAGCTTCCTTAGTGGGGTGGATACGCAGTATTTT	CASSFLSGVDTQYF
TRBV5-1	.	.	TRBJ2-7	TGCGCCAGCAGCTTGGTGTCGGAGTCCTACGAGCAGTACTTC	CASSLVSESYEQYF
TRBV25-1	.	once	TRBJ1-1	TGTGCCAGCAGCCTGGCGAACACTGAAGCTTTCTTT	CASSLANTEAFF
TRBV27	.	.	TRBJ2-5	TGTGCCAGCAGTTTATCGGGCCAGGGAGGAGAGACCCAGTACTTC	CASSLSGQGGETQYF
TRBV5-8	.	.	TRBJ2-7	TGTGCCAGCAGCATAGGGGATCTATCCTACGAGCAGTACTTC	CASSIGDLSYEQYF
TRBV5-1	.	.	TRBJ2-1	TGCGCCAGCAGCTGGGGACCCCAGGCCAATGAGCAGTTCTTC	CASSWGPQANEQFF
TRBV4-1	TRBD2	.	TRBJ2-7	TGCGCCAGCAGCCAGTATAAGCGGGAGGCCTCCTACGAGCAGTACTTC	CASSQYKREASYEQYF
TRBV29-1	.	.	TRBJ1-2	TGCAGCGCTTCCTTCAACTATGGCTACACCTTC	CSASFNYGYTF
TRBV2	.	.	TRBJ1-4	TGTGCCAGCAGTCGCGGTGAAAAACTGTTTTTT	CASSRGEKLFF
TRBV5-6	TRBD1	.	TRBJ1-2	TGTGCCAGCACCAGCGGACAGGGGGCCCCTAACTATGGCTACACCTTC	CASTSGQGAPNYGYTF
TRBV2	.	.	TRBJ2-2	TGTGCCAGCATAGTACAGTTCACCGGGGAGCTGTTTTTT	CASIVQFTGELFF
TRBV11-2	.	.	TRBJ2-7	TGTGCCAGCAGCTTTGTAACCTACGAGCAGTACTTC	CASSFVTYEQYF
TRBV5-1	.	.	TRBJ2-7	TGCGCCAGCAGTTACGACGCATACGAGCAGTACTTC	CASSYDAYEQYF
TRBV4-3	TRBD1	.	TRBJ2-5	TGCGCCAGCAGCCAAGCGACAGGGGGTGTTGCCGAGACCCAGTACTTC	CASSQATGGVAETQYF
TRBV7-9	.	.	TRBJ1-2	TGTGCCAGCAGCTTGGACTCAAGCGCCAAATATGGCTACACCTTC	CASSLDSSAKYGYTF
TRBV5-8	TRBD1	.	TRBJ1-6	TGTGCCAGCAGCCGGACAGGATACTCCTATAATTCACCCCTCCACTTT	CASSRTGYSYNSPLHF
TRBV27	TRBD2	.	TRBJ2-3	TGTGCCAGCAGGACACTAGCGGGGCGGGCAGATACGCAGTATTTT	CASRTLAGRADTQYF
TRBV5-1	.	.	TRBJ2-5	TGCGCCAGCAGCTTGATGGGTGGGGAGACCCAGTACTTC	CASSLMGGETQYF
TRBV7-9	.	once	TRBJ2-1	TGTGCCAGCAGCACGGGCAACAATGAGCAGTTCTTC	CASSTGNNEQFF
TRBV28	.	.	TRBJ1-1	TGTGCCAGCAGCACCGGCGGGGCCGGTGAAGCTTTCTTT	CASSTGGAGEAFF
TRBV30	TRBD2	once	TRBJ2-1	TGTGCCTGGAGTGAGCGGGGTCATGAGCAGTTCTTC	CAWSERGHEQFF
TRBV11-1	.	.	TRBJ1-1	TGTGCCAGCACCGCCGTGGGCACTGAAGCTTTCTTT	CASTAVGTEAFF
TRBV11-2	TRBD1	.	TRBJ2-3	TGTGCCAGCAGCTTAGAGGGACAGGGTGGCCCAGATACGCAGTATTTT	CASSLEGQGGPDTQYF
TRBV5-1	.	.	TRBJ1-1	TGCGCCAGCAGCTTGTCGGGGACGGTCGTTGAAGCTTTCTTT	CASSLSGTVVEAFF
TRBV6-1	.	.	TRBJ2-3	TGTGCCAGCATGGACAGCCAACATTACACAGATACGCAGTATTTT	CASMDSQHYTDTQYF
TRBV6-5	.	once	TRBJ2-1	TGTGCCAGCAGTTTCGGCCTGGGCTCCTACAATGAGCAGTTCTTC	CASSFGLGSYNEQFF
TRBV29-1	.	.	TRBJ2-1	TGCAGCGTTGAGGGTTTAGATGAGCAGTTCTTC	CSVEGLDEQFF
TRBV9	.	.	TRBJ2-1	TGTGCCAGCAGCGCAGAAAGGGACGGATTCAATGAGCAGTTCTTC	CASSAERDGFNEQFF
TRBV5-4	TRBD1	once	TRBJ2-7	TGTGCCAGCAGTACAGGGGGTCCCTACGAGCAGTACTTC	CASSTGGPYEQYF
TRBV30	.	once	TRBJ2-1	TGTGCCTGGACAGGGACGGCCTCCTACAATGAGCAGTTCTTC	CAWTGTASYNEQFF
TRBV7-8	.	.	TRBJ1-4	TGTGCCAGCAGCTTAGCCGTCTTTAGGGGTTTGGGGAAACTGTTTTTT	CASSLAVFRGLGKLFF
TRBV4-3	.	.	TRBJ2-3	TGCGCCAGCAGCCAAGAGGAACAGGCTAGCACAGATACGCAGTATTTT	CASSQEEQASTDTQYF
TRBV2	.	few	TRBJ1-5	TGTGCCAGCAGTGAACAGGTTCTTGGTCAGCCCCAGCATTTT	CASSEQVLGQPQHF
TRBV5-1	TRBD1	.	TRBJ1-4	TGCGCCAGCAGCTTGTCACAGGGGACTAATGAAAAACTGTTTTTT	CASSLSQGTNEKLFF
TRBV19	TRBD1	.	TRBJ2-5	TGTGCCAGTAGTATAGTCCCCGGGACAGGGAACCAAGAGACCCAGTACTTC	CASSIVPGTGNQETQYF
TRBV4-1	.	.	TRBJ1-1	TGCGCCAGCAGCCAAGGCCGGACAACGAACACTGAAGCTTTCTTT	CASSQGRTTNTEAFF